Each of the 5 T cell receptor beta chains below was sequenced from the same sample in a study of chronic HIV infection and antiretroviral therapy. Each CDR3 protein is one row after TCRdb ran MiXCR on the 5' RACE reads. The sample yields roughly 50,000 distinct CDR3 sequences, about 18% seen once. Input material: peripheral blood. All receptors derive from an adult who had HIV and had not received antiretroviral therapy, or was an uninfected healthy control (not recorded which).

The chain employs TRBV27 and TRBJ2-1, with D unclear. Germline loops: CDR1 MNHEY, CDR2 SMNVEV (reference sequence). The CDR3 is made up of 14 amino acids. V shed 3 bases and J shed 7 bases, with 13 bases lying between them. CDR3 amino acids: CASSLDSQFNEQFF. The CDR3 DNA is TGTGCCAGCAGTTTGGATAGCCAATTTAATGAGCAGTTCTTC.

This chain uses TRBV3-1 with TRBJ2-7; TRBD1 matches 7 bases. Germline CDR1 is LGHDT and CDR2 is YNNKEL (reference sequence). With 1 base clipped from V and 5 bases from J, the junction kept 8 bases outside the gene matches. This CDR3 contains 15 residues. The CDR3 sequence is CASSQAGQTTNEQYF. DNA for the CDR3: TGTGCCAGCAGCCAAGCGGGACAGACAACGAACGAGCAGTACTTC.

The gene calls are TRBV5-1 and TRBJ1-1; D is unresolved. The CDR3 sequence is 13 residues long. Trimming pared 0 bases from V and 7 bases from J, leaving 10 bases between. Looked up from germline, CDR1 is SGHRS and CDR2 is YFSETQ. CDR3 sequence reads: CASSLVSENEAFF. The CDR3, as DNA: TGCGCCAGCAGCTTGGTTAGCGAAAATGAAGCTTTCTTT.

This rearrangement joins TRBV11-2 to TRBJ1-1; 10 positions agree with TRBD1. The length of the CDR3 is 13 residues. Trimming removed 10 bases from V and 10 bases from J; junction bases left unmatched: 12. Per germline, CDR1 SGHAT and CDR2 FQNNGV. CDR3 DNA: TGTGCCACAACTCGGACAGGGGGTGTTGGAGCTTTCTTT. It specifies CATTRTGGVGAFF.

This clonotype was detected only a few times. This chain uses TRBV5-4 with TRBJ2-1, with a possible D match to TRBD2 (6 bases). V was shortened by 4 bases and J by 7 bases, with 12 bases between the two germline ends. Germline CDR1 and CDR2: SGHNT and YYREEE (reference sequence). The CDR3 contains 13 residues. The CDR3 here is CASSPEGWNEQFF. DNA for the CDR3: TGTGCCAGCAGCCCGGAGGGGTGGAATGAGCAGTTCTTC.